The 5 T cell receptor beta chains below all came from one sample that was sequenced in a study of T-cell memory formation after mild COVID-19. A single record per CDR3 protein comes from TCRdb applying MiXCR to the 5' RACE reads. The sample includes around 300,000 distinct CDR3 sequences, about an eighth of them seen just once. Sequencing was performed on PBMCs or a T cell subset sorted from them (not recorded which). These receptors all come from a man younger than 35 who had mild COVID-19 (a few samples of this study predate the infection). Cell type and time point are not known.

The chain uses TRBV5-6 and TRBJ1-4; D possibly corresponds to TRBD1 (5 bases). The CDR3 contains 14 residues. The V and J ends lost 0 bases and 6 bases respectively, with 9 bases between them. The germline CDR1 and CDR2 sequences are SGHDT and YYEEEE. The CDR3 here is CASSLVREDEKLFF. The CDR3 nucleotides read TGTGCCAGCAGCTTGGTCAGGGAGGATGAAAAACTGTTTTTT.

This clonotype was seen at least ten times. The V call is TRBV5-1, the J call TRBJ1-2; D is ambiguous. V was pared by 0 bases and J by 2 bases, with 8 bases between. Germline V CDR1 and CDR2: SGHRS, YFSETQ. CDR3 length: 14 residues. CDR3 bases: TGCGCCAGCAGCTTGGAAGCCAGAAACTATGGCTACACCTTC. It specifies CASSLEARNYGYTF.

The chain links TRBV25-1 to TRBJ2-3; D is possibly TRBD2 (5 bases). This CDR3 is 12 amino acids long. Germline CDR1 and CDR2: MGHDK and SYGVNS. V lost 2 bases, J lost 9 bases, and 9 bases lay in between. CDR3 protein: CASSEGWETQYF. As DNA, the CDR3 is TGTGCCAGCAGTGAAGGATGGGAGACGCAGTATTTT. Together with reference TRBV25-1 and TRBJ2-3, the CDR3 gives the full variable domain: EADIYQTPRYLVIGTGKKITLECSQTMGHDKMYWYQQDPGMELHLIHYSYGVNSTEKGDLSSESTVSRIRTEHFPLTLESARPSHTSQYLCASSEGWETQYFGPGTRLTVL.

This clonotype was counted a few times. The chain uses TRBV12-3 or TRBV12-4 and TRBJ2-1; unclear D gene. V lost 6 bases to trimming and J lost 5 bases, with 8 bases between them. This CDR3 has 12 residues. CDR3 bases: TGTGCCAGCAGCCTTAATAACAATGAGCAGTTCTTC. It yields the protein CASSLNNNEQFF.

The rearrangement uses TRBV9 and TRBJ1-6, with D maybe TRBD1 (5 bases). The CDR3 sequence is 15 residues long. From germline, CDR1 is SGDLS and CDR2 YYNGEE. The ends were cut back, 7 bases at V and 3 bases at J, with 14 bases in the middle. The DNA of the CDR3 is TGTGCCAGCGGGGGGGGACGGGACTATAATTCACCCCTCCACTTT. It specifies CASGGGRDYNSPLHF.